Below, 17 T cell receptor beta chains from the same sample are listed, as sequenced in a study of T cells in Graves' hyperthyroidism and ophthalmopathy. Authors of the study amplified TCR beta CDR3 regions from RNA transcripts. The HTBI primer set was used in a first-round RT-PCR of the TCR CDR3. A single record per CDR3 protein comes from TCRdb applying MiXCR to the multiplex PCR reads. The table includes around 100,000 distinct CDR3 sequences, 40% to 50% detected once. The sequenced sample consisted of blood. The receptors shown here come from a man aged 40-55 years with Graves' hyperthyroidism.

To note about this clonotype: A junction end diverges from the germline sequence, so it may reflect a read error. V usage is TRBV5-6 and J usage is TRBJ2-7; maybe TRBD2 (5 bases). Looked up from germline, CDR1 is SGHDT and CDR2 is YYEEEE. There are 11 residues in the CDR3. Here the CDR3 reads CASSFDYERYF. The CDR3 region has the DNA TGTGCCAGCAGCTTTGACTACGAGCGGTACTTC.

This clonotype was counted many times. The chain uses TRBV19 and TRBJ2-7; the match to TRBD2 covers 7 bases. The J segment lost 7 bases and the V segment lost 1 base, leaving 7 bases of the junction unmatched. CDR3 length: 14 amino acids. From germline, CDR1 is LNHDA and CDR2 SQIVND (reference sequence). CDR3 sequence: CASSIVGPAGEQYF. In nucleotides, the CDR3 is TGTGCCAGTAGTATAGTGGGCCCAGCGGGAGAGCAGTACTTC.

Only a few counts were recorded for this clonotype. The chain uses TRBV6-1 and TRBJ1-5; 8 bases are shared with TRBD1. The ends lost 6 bases at V and 1 base at J; junction bases unmatched: 17. The CDR3 is 19 amino acids. In germline, CDR1 is MNHNS, CDR2 SASEGT. The DNA for the CDR3 is TGTGCCAGCAGCCGTTCCGACAGGGGCGGACTCCAGAGCAATCAGCCCCAGCATTTT. Translation gives CASSRSDRGGLQSNQPQHF.

This chain joins TRBV2 and TRBJ2-1, with 9 bases that match TRBD2. Germline CDR1 and CDR2: SNHLY and FYNNEI. The CDR3 sequence is 13 residues long. The V segment lost 5 bases and the J segment 8 bases; nucleotides outside the gene matches: 4. The CDR3 DNA follows: TGTGCCAGCAGTAGCGGGAGGAAGGATGAGCAGTTCTTC. Translating gives CASSSGRKDEQFF.

This clonotype was seen ten or more times. V and J are TRBV2 and TRBJ2-7, with D tentatively TRBD2 (6 bases). V was pared by 8 bases and J by 1 base, with 15 bases between. Germline lookup yields CDR1 SNHLY and CDR2 FYNNEI. CDR3 size: 14 residues. The CDR3 region has the DNA TGTGCCAGCGTCCGGGGAAGCGGGTCCTACGAGCAGTACTTC. It encodes CASVRGSGSYEQYF.

This clonotype came up many times. This chain connects TRBV5-8 to TRBJ2-1, with a weak D call TRBD1 (5 bases). Germline assignment: CDR1 SGHTS and CDR2 YDEGEE. V was trimmed by 2 bases and J by 13 bases, leaving 16 bases between them. The CDR3 runs 13 residues. The CDR3, as DNA: TGTGCCAGCAGCTTATCAGGGCCCTATGCCCAGTTCTTC. Protein sequence: CASSLSGPYAQFF.

V is TRBV2 and J is TRBJ2-5; D unresolved. Trimming removed 4 bases from V and 3 bases from J, with 9 bases in between. There are 13 residues in the CDR3. CDR1 is SNHLY, CDR2 FYNNEI, per germline. This CDR3 reads CASSAILKETQYF. The CDR3, as DNA: TGTGCCAGCAGTGCTATACTAAAAGAGACCCAGTACTTC.

This clonotype was seen repeatedly, ten times or more. The rearrangement links TRBV15 to TRBJ2-6, with D maybe TRBD2 (6 bases). The CDR3 is 16 residues long. Trimming removed 3 bases from V and 4 bases from J, with 13 bases in between. CDR1 is LNHNV, CDR2 YYDKDF, per germline (reference sequence). The CDR3 DNA reads TGTGCCACCAGCAGTGCTCGGGACTTGGGGGCCAACGTCCTGACTTTC. Translation gives CATSSARDLGANVLTF.

This clonotype appeared once. A single base separates this from a much larger clone, so it may be a read error. The chain is built from TRBV4-1 and TRBJ1-5; possibly TRBD1 for D (6 bases). Germline-derived CDR1 and CDR2 are MGHRA and YSYEKL. The CDR3 has 14 residues. CDR3 protein: CASSQAGGSQPRHF. CDR3 bases: TGCGCCAGCAGCCAAGCGGGGGGCAGTCAGCCCCGGCATTTT.

This clonotype occurred many times. The CDR3 reads CASRQQGFYGYTF. The CDR3 nucleotides read TGTGCCAGCAGACAACAGGGATTCTATGGCTACACCTTC. The chain has TRBV6-1 and TRBJ1-2; D is perhaps TRBD1 (6 bases). V lost 6 bases, J lost 4 bases, and 12 bases lay in between. This CDR3 has 13 amino acids. Germline V gene data show CDR1 as MNHNS and CDR2 as SASEGT.

The genes are TRBV24-1 and TRBJ2-3; the D gene is possibly TRBD1 (6 bases). CDR3 length: 15 residues. V dropped 6 bases and J dropped 4 bases, with 16 bases sitting between them. Germline CDR1 is KGHDR and CDR2 is SFDVKD. DNA for the CDR3: TGTGCCACCAGTCCGGGACACCCATCATCAGATACGCAGTATTTT. Its protein product is CATSPGHPSSDTQYF.

CDR3 coding DNA: TGCAGCGTTGAAGACACAGTGCAGGGCACAGATCAAAGATCTAAGCAAGAACCTCAGCATTTT. This encodes CSVEDTVQGTDQRSKQEPQHF. J is TRBJ1-5 and V is TRBV29-1; perhaps TRBD1 as D (5 bases). This CDR3 region has 21 residues. V was pared by 0 bases and J by 13 bases, with 40 bases between. Looked up from germline, CDR1 is SQVTM and CDR2 is ANQGSEA.

This clonotype was detected ten times or more. DNA of the CDR3: TGTGCCAGCAGCAACAGGACTAGCGGGAGCTACGAGCAGTACTTC. It codes for CASSNRTSGSYEQYF. The V call is TRBV13, the J call TRBJ2-7; 13 bases agree with TRBD2. This CDR3 region has 15 residues. Germline CDR1 PRHDT, CDR2 FYEKMQ (reference sequence). V lost 5 bases to trimming and J lost 3 bases; unmatched junction nucleotides: 4. Full variable domain (rest looked up from reference TRBV13 and TRBJ2-7): AAGVIQSPRHLIKEKRETATLKCYPIPRHDTVYWYQQGPGQDPQFLISFYEKMQSDKGSIPDRFSAQQFSDYHSELNMSSLELGDSALYFCASSNRTSGSYEQYFGPGTRLTVT.

In regard to this clonotype: A much larger clone lies a single base off, so this may be a read error. The V call is TRBV5-1, the J call TRBJ2-3; TRBD2 aligns across 15 bases. Germline CDR1 reads SGHRS; CDR2 reads YFSETQ. CDR3 length equals 17 residues. The CDR3 nucleotides read TGCGCCAGCAGCCAGCGGACTAGCGGGGGGGGGACAGATGCGCAGTATTTT. Its protein is CASSQRTSGGGTDAQYF.

The CDR3 DNA reads as TGTGCCAGCAGTGCGGGGGGGGGGGCAGCAGGGGGCGAAATGTACGAGCAGTACTTC. This gives the protein CASSAGGGAAGGEMYEQYF. The chain links TRBV2 to TRBJ2-7, with D perhaps TRBD1 or TRBD2 (8 bases each). There are 19 residues in the CDR3. V gave up 4 bases and J gave up 4 bases, with 29 bases separating them. The germline V gene encodes CDR1 SNHLY and CDR2 FYNNEI.

The rearrangement uses TRBV7-9 and TRBJ1-4; possible D gene TRBD1, 5 bases. This CDR3 is 14 amino acids long. The germline CDR1 and CDR2 sequences are SEHNR and FQNEAQ (reference sequence). V was clipped by 1 base and J by 6 bases, with 9 bases between them. In DNA form, the CDR3 reads TGTGCCAGCAGCTTAGGAGGGGACTATGAAAAACTGTTTTTT. Its protein product is CASSLGGDYEKLFF. Filled out from reference TRBV7-9 and TRBJ1-4, the complete variable domain reads DTGVSQNPRHKITKRGQNVTFRCDPISEHNRLYWYRQTLGQGPEFLTYFQNEAQLEKSRLLSDRFSAERPKGSFSTLEIQRTEQGDSAMYLCASSLGGDYEKLFFGSGTQLSVL.

This clonotype was recorded many times. The chain joins TRBV5-1 to TRBJ2-7; the match to TRBD1 covers 9 bases. V lost 5 bases to trimming and J lost 2 bases; unmatched junction nucleotides: 8. There are 15 residues in the CDR3. Germline lookup yields CDR1 SGHRS and CDR2 YFSETQ. The CDR3 sequence: CASRPDRGGAYEQYF. CDR3 in DNA: TGCGCCAGCAGGCCTGACAGGGGGGGCGCCTACGAGCAGTACTTC.